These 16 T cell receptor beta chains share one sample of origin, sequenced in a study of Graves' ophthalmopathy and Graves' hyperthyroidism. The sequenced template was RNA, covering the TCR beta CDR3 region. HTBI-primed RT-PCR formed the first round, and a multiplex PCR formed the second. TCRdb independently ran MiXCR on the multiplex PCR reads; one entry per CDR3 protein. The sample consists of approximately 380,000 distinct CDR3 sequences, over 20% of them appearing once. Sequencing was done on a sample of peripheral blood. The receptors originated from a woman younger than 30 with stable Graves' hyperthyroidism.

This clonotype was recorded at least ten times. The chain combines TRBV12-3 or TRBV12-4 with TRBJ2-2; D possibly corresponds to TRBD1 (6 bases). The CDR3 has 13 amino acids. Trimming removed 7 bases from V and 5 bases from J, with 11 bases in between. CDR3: CASKGGRTGELFF. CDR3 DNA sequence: TGTGCCAGCAAAGGGGGTCGGACCGGGGAGCTGTTTTTT.

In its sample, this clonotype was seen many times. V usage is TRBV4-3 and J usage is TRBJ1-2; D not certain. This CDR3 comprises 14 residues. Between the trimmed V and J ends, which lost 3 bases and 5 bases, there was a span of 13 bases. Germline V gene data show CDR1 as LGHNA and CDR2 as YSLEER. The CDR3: CASSQTPDSYGYTF. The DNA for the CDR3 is TGCGCCAGCAGCCAGACCCCCGATTCGTATGGCTACACCTTC.

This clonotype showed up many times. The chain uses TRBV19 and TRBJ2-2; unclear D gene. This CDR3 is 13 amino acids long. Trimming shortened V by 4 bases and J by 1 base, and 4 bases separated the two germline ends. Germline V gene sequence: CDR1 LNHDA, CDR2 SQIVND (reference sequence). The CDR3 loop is CASSNGNTGELFF. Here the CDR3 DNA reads TGTGCCAGTAGTAACGGGAACACCGGGGAGCTGTTTTTT. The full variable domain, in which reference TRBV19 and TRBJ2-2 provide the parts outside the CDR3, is DGGITQSPKYLFRKEGQNVTLSCEQNLNHDAMYWYRQDPGQGLRLIYYSQIVNDFQKGDIAEGYSVSREKKESFPLTVTSAQKNPTAFYLCASSNGNTGELFFGEGSRLTVL.

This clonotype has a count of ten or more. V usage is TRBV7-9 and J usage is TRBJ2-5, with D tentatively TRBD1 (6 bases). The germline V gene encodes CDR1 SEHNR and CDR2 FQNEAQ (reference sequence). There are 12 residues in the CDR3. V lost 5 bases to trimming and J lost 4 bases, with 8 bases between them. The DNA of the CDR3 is TGTGCCAGCAGCCGACAGGTAGAGACCCAGTACTTC. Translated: CASSRQVETQYF.

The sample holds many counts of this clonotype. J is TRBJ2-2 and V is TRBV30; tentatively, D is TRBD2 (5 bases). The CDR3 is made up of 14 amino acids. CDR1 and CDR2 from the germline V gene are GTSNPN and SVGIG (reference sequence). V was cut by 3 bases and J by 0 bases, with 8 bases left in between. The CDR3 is CAWRAGTNTGELFF. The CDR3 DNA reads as TGTGCCTGGAGGGCGGGTACGAACACCGGGGAGCTGTTTTTT.

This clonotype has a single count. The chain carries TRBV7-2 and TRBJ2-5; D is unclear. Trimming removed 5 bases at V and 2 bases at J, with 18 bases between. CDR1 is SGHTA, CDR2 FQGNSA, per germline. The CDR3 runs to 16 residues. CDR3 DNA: TGTGCCAGCAGCACCCAGATCCCAAAGTTACAAGAGACCCAGTACTTC. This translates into CASSTQIPKLQETQYF. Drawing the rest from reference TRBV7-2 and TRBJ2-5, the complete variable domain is GAGVSQSPSNKVTEKGKDVELRCDPISGHTALYWYRQSLGQGLEFLIYFQGNSAPDKSGLPSDRFSAERTGGSVSTLTIQRTQQEDSAVYLCASSTQIPKLQETQYFGPGTRLLVL.

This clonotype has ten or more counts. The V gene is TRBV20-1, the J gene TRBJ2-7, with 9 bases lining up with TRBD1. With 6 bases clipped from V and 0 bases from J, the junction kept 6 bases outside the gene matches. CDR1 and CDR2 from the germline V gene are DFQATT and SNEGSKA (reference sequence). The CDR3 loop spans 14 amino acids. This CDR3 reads CSAIGTGSSYEQYF. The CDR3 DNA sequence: TGCAGTGCCATCGGGACAGGGAGCTCCTACGAGCAGTACTTC.

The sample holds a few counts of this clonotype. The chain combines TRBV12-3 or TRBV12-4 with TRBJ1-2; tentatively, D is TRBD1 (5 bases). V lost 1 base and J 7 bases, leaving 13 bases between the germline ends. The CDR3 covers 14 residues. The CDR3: CASSLVLGVGGYTF. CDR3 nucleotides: TGTGCCAGCAGTTTAGTCTTGGGGGTTGGTGGCTACACCTTC.

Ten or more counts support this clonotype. In DNA, the CDR3 is TGTGCCAGCAGCCAAGACCTTTATAATTCACCCCTCCACTTT. This sequence encodes CASSQDLYNSPLHF. The gene calls are TRBV14 and TRBJ1-6; D is undetermined. This CDR3 region has 14 residues. V was clipped by 0 bases and J by 4 bases, with 4 bases between them. Germline V gives CDR1 SGHDN, CDR2 FVKESK.

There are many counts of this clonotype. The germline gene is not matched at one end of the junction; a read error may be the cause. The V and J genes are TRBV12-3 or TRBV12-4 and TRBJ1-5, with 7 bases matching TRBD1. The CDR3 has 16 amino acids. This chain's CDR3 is CASSLVSPGGNQSQHF. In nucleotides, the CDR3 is TGTGCCAGCAGTTTAGTTTCCCCAGGGGGAAATCAGTCCCAGCATTTT.

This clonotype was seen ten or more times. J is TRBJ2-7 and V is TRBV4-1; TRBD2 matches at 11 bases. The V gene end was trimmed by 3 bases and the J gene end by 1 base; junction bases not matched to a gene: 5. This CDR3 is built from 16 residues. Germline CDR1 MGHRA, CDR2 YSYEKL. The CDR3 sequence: CASSHKGTSGSYEQYF. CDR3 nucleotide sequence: TGCGCCAGCAGCCACAAAGGGACTAGCGGATCCTACGAGCAGTACTTC.

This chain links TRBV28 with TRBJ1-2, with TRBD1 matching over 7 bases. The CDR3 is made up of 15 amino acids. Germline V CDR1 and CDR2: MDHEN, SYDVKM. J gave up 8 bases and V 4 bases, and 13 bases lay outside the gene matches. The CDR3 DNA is TGTGCCAGCAGTTCGGACAGGCTCATCCACGGGGGCTACACCTTC. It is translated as CASSSDRLIHGGYTF.

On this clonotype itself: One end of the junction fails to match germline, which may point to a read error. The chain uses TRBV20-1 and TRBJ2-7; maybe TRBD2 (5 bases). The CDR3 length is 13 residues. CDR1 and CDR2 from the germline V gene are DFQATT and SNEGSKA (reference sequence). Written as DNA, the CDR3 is TGCAGTGCTAGGGCTATCGGGGTCTACGATCAGTACTTC. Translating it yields CSARAIGVYDQYF.

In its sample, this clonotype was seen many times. The CDR3 spells CASSSRGGIFGSPLHF. The CDR3, as DNA: TGTGCCAGCAGCTCCCGGGGGGGGATTTTCGGTTCACCCCTCCACTTT. The rearrangement joins TRBV7-8 to TRBJ1-6; a weak D match, TRBD1 (5 bases). The CDR3 loop spans 16 amino acids. Trimming took off 4 bases at V and 9 bases at J, with 19 bases between the two ends. Germline-derived CDR1 and CDR2 are SGHVS and FQNEAQ.

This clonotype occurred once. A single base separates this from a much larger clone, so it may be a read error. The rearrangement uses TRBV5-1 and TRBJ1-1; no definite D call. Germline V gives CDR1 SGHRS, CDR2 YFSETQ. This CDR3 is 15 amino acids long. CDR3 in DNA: TGCGCCAGCATCTTGGCGGTCCCTGCGAACACTGAAGCTTTCTTT. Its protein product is CASILAVPANTEAFF.

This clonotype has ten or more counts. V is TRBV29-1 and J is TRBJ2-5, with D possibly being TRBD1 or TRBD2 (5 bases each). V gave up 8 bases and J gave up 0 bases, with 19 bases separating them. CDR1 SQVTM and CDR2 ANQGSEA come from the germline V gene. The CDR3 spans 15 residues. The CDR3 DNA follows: TGCAGCCGAATTGGGGACGGAAAGAACCAAGAGACCCAGTACTTC. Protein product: CSRIGDGKNQETQYF.